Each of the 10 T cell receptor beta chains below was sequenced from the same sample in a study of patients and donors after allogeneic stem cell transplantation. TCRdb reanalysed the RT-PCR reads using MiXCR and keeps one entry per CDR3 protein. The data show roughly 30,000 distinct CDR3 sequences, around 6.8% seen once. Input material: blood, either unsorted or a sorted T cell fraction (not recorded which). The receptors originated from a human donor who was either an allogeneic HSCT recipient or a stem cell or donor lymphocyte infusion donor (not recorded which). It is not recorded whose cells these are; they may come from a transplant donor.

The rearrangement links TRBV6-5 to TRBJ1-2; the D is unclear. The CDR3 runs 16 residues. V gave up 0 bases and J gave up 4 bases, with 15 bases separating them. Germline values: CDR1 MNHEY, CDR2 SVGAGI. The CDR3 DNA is TGTGCCAGCAGTTACTCGATTCTCGGGCAGAGCTATGGCTACACCTTC. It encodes CASSYSILGQSYGYTF.

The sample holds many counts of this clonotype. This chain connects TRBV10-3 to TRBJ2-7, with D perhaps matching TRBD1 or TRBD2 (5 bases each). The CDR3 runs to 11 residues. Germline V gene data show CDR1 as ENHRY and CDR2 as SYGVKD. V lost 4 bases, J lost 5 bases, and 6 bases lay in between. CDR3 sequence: CAISGGDEQYF. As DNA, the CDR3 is TGTGCCATCAGTGGAGGGGACGAGCAGTACTTC.

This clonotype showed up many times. The CDR3 nucleotides read TGTGCCAGTAGTTTTCTTTGGGACACGGAGACCCAGTACTTC. Translating it yields CASSFLWDTETQYF. The chain carries TRBV19 and TRBJ2-5; tentatively, D is TRBD1 (6 bases). CDR1 LNHDA and CDR2 SQIVND come from the germline V gene (reference sequence). V lost 5 bases, J lost 5 bases, and 15 bases lay in between. The CDR3 sequence is 14 residues long.

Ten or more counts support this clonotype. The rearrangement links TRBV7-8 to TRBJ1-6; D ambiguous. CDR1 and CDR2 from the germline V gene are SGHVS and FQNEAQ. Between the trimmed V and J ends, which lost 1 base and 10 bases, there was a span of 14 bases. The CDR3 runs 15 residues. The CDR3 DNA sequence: TGTGCCAGCAGCTTAGTTGGCAGTGCTAGGTCACCCCTCCACTTT. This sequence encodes CASSLVGSARSPLHF.

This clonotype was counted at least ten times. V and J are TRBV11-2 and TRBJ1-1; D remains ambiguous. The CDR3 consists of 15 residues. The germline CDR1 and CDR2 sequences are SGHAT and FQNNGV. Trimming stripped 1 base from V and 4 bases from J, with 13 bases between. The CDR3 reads CASSLAEGLSTEAFF. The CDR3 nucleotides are TGTGCCAGCAGCTTAGCGGAGGGATTGAGCACTGAAGCTTTCTTT.

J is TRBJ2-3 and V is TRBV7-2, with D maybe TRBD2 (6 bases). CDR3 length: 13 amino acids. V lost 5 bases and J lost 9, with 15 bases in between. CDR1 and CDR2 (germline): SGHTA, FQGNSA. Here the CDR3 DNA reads TGTGCCAGCAGCCTCACTACGGGAGTGACGCAGTATTTT. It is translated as CASSLTTGVTQYF.

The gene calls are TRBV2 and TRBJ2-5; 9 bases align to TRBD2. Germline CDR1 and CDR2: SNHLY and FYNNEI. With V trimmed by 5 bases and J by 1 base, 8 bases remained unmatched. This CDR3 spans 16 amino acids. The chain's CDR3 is CASSRGLAGLQETQYF. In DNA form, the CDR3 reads TGTGCCAGCAGTCGGGGCCTAGCGGGACTCCAAGAGACCCAGTACTTC.

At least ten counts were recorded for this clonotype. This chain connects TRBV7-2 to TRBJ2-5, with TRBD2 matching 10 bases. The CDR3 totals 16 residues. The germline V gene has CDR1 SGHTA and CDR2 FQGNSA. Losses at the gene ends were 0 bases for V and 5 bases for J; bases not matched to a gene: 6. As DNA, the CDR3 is TGTGCCAGCAGCTTAGCGGGGGGACTAGCGTGGGAGACCCAGTACTTC. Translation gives CASSLAGGLAWETQYF.

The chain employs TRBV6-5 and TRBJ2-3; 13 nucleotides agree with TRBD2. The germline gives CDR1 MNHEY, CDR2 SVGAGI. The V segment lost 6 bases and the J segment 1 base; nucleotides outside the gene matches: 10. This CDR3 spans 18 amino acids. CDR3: CASRPGTSGTSGTDTQYF. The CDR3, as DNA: TGTGCCAGCAGGCCCGGGACTAGCGGGACGAGTGGCACAGATACGCAGTATTTT.

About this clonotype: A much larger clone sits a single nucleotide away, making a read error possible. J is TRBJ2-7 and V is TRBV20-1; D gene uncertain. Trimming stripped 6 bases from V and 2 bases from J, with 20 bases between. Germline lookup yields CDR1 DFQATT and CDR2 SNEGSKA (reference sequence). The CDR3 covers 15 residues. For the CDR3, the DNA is TGCAGTGCCGTAAAAAGTCTGAAGGAACCCTACGAGCAGTACTTC. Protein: CSAVKSLKEPYEQYF.